This T cell receptor (beta chain) was observed in a study of shared clonotypes between healthy human individuals. Study overall: There were three CD4 naive, three CD4 memory, two CD8 naive and one CD8 memory plates per donor.

Profiled with immunoSEQ multiplex PCR; TCRdb holds only in-frame clones, not every one. The sample yields some 1,600,000 clones, 95% to 99% seen once. Comments on this clone: What it binds is unknown.

From germline, CDR1 is MNHEY and CDR2 SMNVEV (reference sequence). The CDR3 is made up of 18 amino acids. V shed 6 bases and J shed 0 bases, with 21 bases lying between them. Overall study findings and caveats: Naive CD4 clonotypes overlapped across a handful of donors at approximately 5.5%. All-four-donor shared clonotypes had higher generation probabilities than non-shared clonotypes did.

The TCR was taken from a man aged 30 to 45 in good health. This chain joins TRBV27 and TRBJ2-1; no firm D call. The sample taken for sequencing was naive CD4+ T cells sorted from blood. Subset described: CD45RA+ positively selected. The CDR3 loop is CASSLSVVAGISYNEQFF. CDR3 nucleotides: TGTGCCAGCAGCTTAAGTGTAGTGGCCGGCATCTCCTACAATGAGCAGTTCTTC.